This T cell receptor beta chain was recorded in a study of Graves' ophthalmopathy and Graves' hyperthyroidism (dated by TCRdb to 2017 to 2018). Concerning the study at large: Peripheral blood was collected before any treatment was given, at the time of initial diagnosis. The study used signatures of the TCR beta repertoire to tell Graves' ophthalmopathy apart from Graves' hyperthyroidism and to predict which patients would progress to ophthalmopathy. In total, 135 blood samples were TCR-sequenced: 43 ophthalmopathy, approximately 80 hyperthyroidism and about 17 hyperthyroidism-to-ophthalmopathy patients. A discovery set of about 99 patients (around 45 ophthalmopathy, 57 stable hyperthyroidism) was enrolled to explore V-J signatures distinguishing ophthalmopathy from hyperthyroidism. For independent validation, a separate cohort was made up of 18 hyperthyroidism patients plus 17 patients who later progressed from hyperthyroidism to ophthalmopathy. In about 6 hyperthyroidism patients, the T-cell repertoire of thyroid tissue was compared with the T-cell repertoire of blood. After sampling, hyperthyroidism patients received methimazole starting at 30 mg daily, and ophthalmopathy patients received high-dose intravenous methylprednisolone. The 100 discovery patients were randomly divided into training and test sets at a 7:3 ratio.

The ophthalmopathy patients had moderately to severely active disease, with a Clinical Activity Score of 3 or higher, a NOSPECS grade of 4 or higher, and a disease duration of less than 3 months. Anyone with other autoimmune diseases, uncontrolled infections, pregnancy or lactation was excluded from the study. Diagnosis relied on clinical symptoms, serum thyroxine, TRAb, thyroid ultrasound and orbital computed tomography. Ficoll-Paque density gradient centrifugation was used to isolate PBMCs from 8 to 10 ml of fresh peripheral blood. Total RNA was extracted using Trizol reagent, and RNA quality was checked on an Agilent 2100 Bioanalyzer. Overall study outcomes, separate from this receptor: In validation, the model predicted ophthalmopathy progression with more than 55% sensitivity and around 72% specificity; approximately 12 predicted patients were CT-confirmed with GO in a median of around 6.5 months. Among expanded thyroid clonotypes with frequency above 0.001, most also showed up in blood, which suggests that blood repertoires may reflect the thyroid immune response. In cross-validation, the 13-signature model distinguished ophthalmopathy from stable hyperthyroidism with roughly 90% sensitivity and just under 84% specificity, and in the test set the corresponding values were about 80% and 75%. No statistical method was used to set the sample size in advance, and the investigators knew which group each participant was assigned to.

V trim: 3 bases; J trim: 5 bases; unmatched bases: 9. CDR1 is given as DFQATT and CDR2 as SNEGSKA, both from the germline V gene (reference sequence). Including the terminal cysteine and phenylalanine, the CDR3 comprises 14 residues. CDR3 DNA is the only sequence kept; it has 42 bases, read in frame from the first base. TCR beta CDR3 regions were amplified from RNA transcripts for repertoire sequencing. The first round was an RT-PCR using HTBI primers with the Qiagen OneStep RT-PCR kit, and this first round was followed by a second-round multiplex PCR, then size selection and purification. Sequencing of the libraries was carried out on an Illumina HiSeq2000 in paired-end mode with 100 bp reads. The authors' pipeline ran thus. Reads were processed with SOAPnuke, discarding reads with adapters, uncalled bases, mean Phred below 15, or no exact constant-primer or identifier match. COPE v1.2.5 was used to merge the high-quality paired reads. Each unique nucleotide sequence was treated as a clonotype, and MiTCR v1.1 was used to align the clonotypes to the IMGT TRB V, D and J references. The analysis was limited to V-J combinations with a frequency above 0.0001, which together covered more than 98% of repertoires. A TCR clonal expansion and chaos score per V-J combination was defined as the ratio of F50 clonal expansion to chaos observed in the TCRdist matrix. Features were reduced by Welch's t-statistics and random forest to around 14 V-J combinations, which fed a naive Bayes classifier. The similarity between thyroid and blood repertoires was quantified using the Morisita-Horn index. TCRdb reran the public reads through fastp at Q25 and MiXCR, keeping productive beta chains. Every distinct CDR3 protein forms one entry, paired with its most common genes and DNA. The V and J calls reflect TCRdb's pipeline rather than the authors' work. The sample contains around 400,000 distinct CDR3 sequences, approximately 16% of them found a single time. The top ten clonotypes cover about 1.6% of the sample.

This clonotype was counted many times. Its recognized antigen is unknown. No base-level quality is on record; no much larger clone is a single base apart. The TCR originated in a young woman with Graves' ophthalmopathy. Donor details come from another sample of the same person, matched by shared clones. The sequenced material came from peripheral blood. Recombination joined TRBV20-1 with TRBJ2-5, with 7 bases aligning to TRBD2. The bases are TGCAGTGCTAGGAGGACTAGTGGGCTGGAGACCCAGTACTTC. It translates as CSARRTSGLETQYF.